A selection of T cell receptor beta chains follows, all from one sample in a study of CD8 T cells in ankylosing spondylitis. A single record per CDR3 protein comes from TCRdb applying MiXCR to the 5' RACE reads. The repertoire holds 300,000 to 400,000 distinct CDR3 sequences, with approximately 20% as singletons. Sequenced material: blood, either unsorted or a sorted T cell fraction (not recorded which). Receptors were obtained from a male donor with ankylosing spondylitis or in good health (not recorded which). CDR3s include the opening cysteine and the closing phenylalanine or tryptophan. The D gene is left open where the match is weak. Only some rows state a clone size, as once, few, many or a class for expanded clones.

V	size	J	D	DNA	CDR3
TRBV29-1	NA	TRBJ2-7	NA	TGCAGCGTCTGGGGATCGGGAGACGGCTCCTACGAGCAGTACTTC	CSVWGSGDGSYEQYF
TRBV19	NA	TRBJ1-5	TRBD1	TGTGCCAGTACTCAAGACAGGGGCGGTCAGCCCCAGCATTTT	CASTQDRGGQPQHF
TRBV3-1	few	TRBJ1-1	NA	TGTGCCACAAAAGATTACGGGCTGAACACTGAAGCTTTCTTT	CATKDYGLNTEAFF
TRBV20-1	few	TRBJ2-1	TRBD2	TGCAGTGCTTACCATAGCGGGGGGGCCGGTAATGAGCAGTTCTTC	CSAYHSGGAGNEQFF
TRBV6-5	many	TRBJ2-1	TRBD2	TGTGCCAGCAGCTTACTAGCGGGGGGGCCGAATGAGCAGTTCTTC	CASSLLAGGPNEQFF
TRBV6-1	NA	TRBJ2-3	TRBD2	TGTGCCAGCAGCCACGGGGGGGATACAGATACGCAGTATTTT	CASSHGGDTDTQYF
TRBV9	NA	TRBJ2-7	NA	TGTGCCAGCAGCCCCCGGGTAGGTGGGGGGCAGGACGAGCAGTACTTC	CASSPRVGGGQDEQYF
TRBV12-3/TRBV12-4	NA	TRBJ2-6	NA	TGTGCCAGCAGAGAGGACGACTCTGGGGCCAACGTCCTGACTTTC	CASREDDSGANVLTF
TRBV15	NA	TRBJ2-7	TRBD1	TGTGCCACCAGCACCGGGACAGGGGACTACGAGCAGTACTTC	CATSTGTGDYEQYF
TRBV20-1	few	TRBJ2-7	NA	TGCAGTGCTCAACATGGAGACTCCTACGAGCAGTACTTC	CSAQHGDSYEQYF
TRBV29-1	few	TRBJ2-1	TRBD2	TGCAGCGCCACACAGGAAACTAGCGGAAACAATGAGCAGTTCTTC	CSATQETSGNNEQFF
TRBV10-3	NA	TRBJ2-2	NA	TGTGCCATCAGTGAGTCCCCGGGGAGGAACACCGGGGAGCTGTTTTTT	CAISESPGRNTGELFF
TRBV20-1	few	TRBJ2-3	NA	TGCAGTGCTAGAGATTGGGGGGGGGCAGGCGAAGATACGCAGTATTTT	CSARDWGGAGEDTQYF
TRBV5-1	NA	TRBJ2-3	TRBD2	TGCGCCAGCAGCTTGGCTCTAGCGGGGGCGCAGGGCGATACGCAGTATTTT	CASSLALAGAQGDTQYF
TRBV6-1	few	TRBJ2-1	NA	TGTGCCAGCAGTGAAGACGGGGGCTACAATGAGCAGTTCTTC	CASSEDGGYNEQFF